A single sample gave rise to the 18 T cell receptor beta chains below, sequenced in a study of T cells in Graves' hyperthyroidism and ophthalmopathy. Amplified regions were TCR beta CDR3 sequences from RNA transcripts. TCR CDR3 regions were first amplified by RT-PCR with HTBI primers. TCRdb analysed the multiplex PCR reads with MiXCR anew, one entry per CDR3 protein. The sample shows some 500,000 distinct CDR3 sequences, around an eighth of them seen only once. Material: blood. These receptors came from a woman in her late teens or twenties with Graves' hyperthyroidism.

This clonotype was recorded at least ten times. This chain links TRBV6-1 with TRBJ1-1, with D perhaps TRBD1 (6 bases). The CDR3 has 15 amino acids. V lost 3 bases and J 5 bases, leaving 16 bases between the germline ends. Germline CDR1 is MNHNS and CDR2 is SASEGT. The CDR3 bases are TGTGCCAGCAGTGACTGGGGGCGAGGTTTGACTGAAGCTTTCTTT. Translating gives CASSDWGRGLTEAFF.

This clonotype was recorded at least ten times. This chain connects TRBV27 to TRBJ2-7, with unresolved D. The CDR3 loop spans 14 amino acids. Looked up from germline, CDR1 is MNHEY and CDR2 is SMNVEV (reference sequence). V was clipped by 6 bases and J by 2 bases, with 14 bases between them. CDR3 loop: CASSSISSTYEQYF. The CDR3 nucleotides read TGTGCCAGCAGCTCTATATCAAGCACCTACGAGCAGTACTTC.

There are a few counts of this clonotype. The rearrangement uses TRBV27 and TRBJ1-5, with 7 bases identical to TRBD1. CDR3 length: 14 residues. V lost 7 bases to trimming and J lost 4 bases; unmatched junction nucleotides: 7. Germline V gives CDR1 MNHEY, CDR2 SMNVEV (reference sequence). The CDR3 region is CASKGQSRNQPQHF. The CDR3 coding sequence is TGTGCCAGCAAGGGACAGAGTAGGAATCAGCCCCAGCATTTT.

This clonotype was counted only a few times. This sequence joins TRBV4-1 and TRBJ2-7; D is possibly TRBD2 (5 bases). The CDR3 covers 16 residues. CDR1 MGHRA and CDR2 YSYEKL come from the germline V gene. Trimming removed 0 bases from V and 4 bases from J, with 16 bases in between. The CDR3 sequence: CASSQDPREFTYEQYF. CDR3 DNA sequence: TGCGCCAGCAGCCAAGATCCTAGGGAGTTTACTTACGAGCAGTACTTC.

V and J are TRBV5-4 and TRBJ2-1, with 11 nucleotides matching TRBD2. V lost 5 bases to trimming and J lost 6 bases; unmatched junction nucleotides: 7. The CDR3 has 15 amino acids. Germline V gene lookup returns CDR1 SGHNT and CDR2 YYREEE (reference sequence). CDR3 nucleotides: TGTGCCAGCAGGCGGCCGGGACTAGCGGCCAATGAGCAGTTCTTC. It codes for CASRRPGLAANEQFF.

In this sample, this clonotype turned up a few times. The gene calls are TRBV9 and TRBJ2-1; TRBD2 agrees at 10 bases. The CDR3 spans 15 residues. J gave up 6 bases and V 2 bases, and 5 bases lay outside the gene matches. Germline assignment: CDR1 SGDLS and CDR2 YYNGEE. The CDR3 region is CASSVSGTSANEQFF. CDR3 in DNA: TGTGCCAGCAGCGTTTCCGGGACTAGCGCCAATGAGCAGTTCTTC.

In this sample, this clonotype turned up many times. The genes are TRBV30 and TRBJ1-1; D remains ambiguous. Germline V lookup: CDR1 GTSNPN, CDR2 SVGIG (reference sequence). V lost 1 base and J lost 6, with 21 bases in between. The CDR3 extends over 16 amino acids. The CDR3 coding sequence is TGTGCCTGGAGTGACCTCCGATCGAGGATTAACGCTGAAGCTTTCTTT. Amino acid sequence: CAWSDLRSRINAEAFF.

This clonotype has just a few counts. V gene TRBV5-1 combines with J gene TRBJ2-7, with 10 bases aligning to TRBD1. The V gene's germline CDR1 is SGHRS and CDR2 YFSETQ. This CDR3 is built from 16 residues. V was clipped by 4 bases and J by 3 bases; unmatched bases: 10. CDR3 loop: CASSMGTGTGVYEQYV. Here the CDR3 DNA reads TGCGCCAGCAGCATGGGCACCGGGACAGGGGTCTACGAGCAGTACGTC.

This clonotype has just a few counts. V usage is TRBV29-1 and J usage is TRBJ1-1; 8 bases agree with TRBD1. The CDR3 contains 12 residues. Germline-derived CDR1 and CDR2 are SQVTM and ANQGSEA. Trimming removed 8 bases from V and 5 bases from J; junction bases left unmatched: 7. DNA for the CDR3: TGCAGCACGACAGGGGAGGGAACTGAAGCTTTCTTT. Protein product: CSTTGEGTEAFF.

This clonotype was detected ten times or more. This chain joins TRBV10-3 and TRBJ2-7; 7 nucleotides match TRBD1. CDR1 and CDR2 from the germline V gene are ENHRY and SYGVKD. The CDR3 has 15 amino acids. With V trimmed by 2 bases and J by 3 bases, 7 bases remained unmatched. Here the CDR3 reads CAISEEGTVLYEQYF. The CDR3 bases are TGTGCCATCAGTGAGGAGGGGACAGTCCTCTACGAGCAGTACTTC.

The V and J genes are TRBV5-1 and TRBJ2-1; 7 nucleotides agree with TRBD1. There are 15 residues in the CDR3. Germline CDR1 reads SGHRS; CDR2 reads YFSETQ. J gave up 4 bases and V 4 bases, and 8 bases lay outside the gene matches. The CDR3 DNA reads as TGCGCCAGCAGCACCGGCACAGGGGCGTACAATGAGCAGTTCTTC. Its protein is CASSTGTGAYNEQFF.

This clonotype appeared many times. The gene calls are TRBV13 and TRBJ1-5; a possible D gene is TRBD1 (6 bases). This CDR3 comprises 14 residues. Germline V gives CDR1 PRHDT, CDR2 FYEKMQ (reference sequence). The germline V and J ends were trimmed by 3 bases and 6 bases, with 12 bases remaining between them. The CDR3 coding sequence is TGTGCCAGCAGCTTTAACAGGGTTTCTCAGCCCCAGCATTTT. Its translation: CASSFNRVSQPQHF.

A word on this clonotype: This may stem from a read error, because a much larger clone lies one nucleotide away. The V and J genes are TRBV5-1 and TRBJ1-2, with a possible D match to TRBD1 (5 bases). Trimming took off 5 bases at V and 5 bases at J, with 16 bases between the two ends. This CDR3 region has 14 residues. From germline, CDR1 is SGHRS and CDR2 YFSETQ. CDR3 loop: CASRPDMGWYGYTF. The DNA for the CDR3 is TGCGCCAGCAGACCGGACATGGGATGGTATGGCTACACCTTC.

This clonotype was observed a few times. The chain joins TRBV9 to TRBJ1-1; D is possibly TRBD1 (5 bases). The ends were cut back, 2 bases at V and 6 bases at J, with 14 bases in the middle. Germline V gives CDR1 SGDLS, CDR2 YYNGEE. The CDR3 has 14 amino acids. In DNA, the CDR3 is TGTGCCAGCAGCGTCGGACGGGACCAGCCTGAAGCTTTCTTT. It is translated as CASSVGRDQPEAFF.

This clonotype was observed many times. The J gene is TRBJ2-3, the V gene TRBV28; 9 bases fit TRBD1. CDR1 and CDR2 (germline): MDHEN, SYDVKM. The CDR3 is 17 amino acids. The J segment lost 2 bases and the V segment lost 6 bases, leaving 12 bases of the junction unmatched. CDR3 sequence (DNA): TGTGCCAGCAGCACCCCCCACAGGGGGCGTCTCACAGATACGCAGTATTTT. Its translation is CASSTPHRGRLTDTQYF.

This clonotype was detected once. One base away lies a much larger clone, so this may be a sequencing read error. The gene calls are TRBV30 and TRBJ2-6; D may correspond to TRBD1 or TRBD2 (6 bases each). V was clipped by 7 bases and J by 2 bases, with 12 bases between them. There are 14 residues in the CDR3. Germline V gene data show CDR1 as GTSNPN and CDR2 as SVGIG (reference sequence). CDR3 protein: CASTGGPGANVLTF. The CDR3 DNA reads TGTGCCTCGACTGGGGGGCCTGGGGCCAACGTCCTGACTTTC.

This clonotype was picked up many times. The gene calls are TRBV18 and TRBJ1-3; the D gene is possibly TRBD1 (5 bases). V shed 2 bases and J shed 0 bases, with 11 bases lying between them. Germline CDR1 reads KGHSH; CDR2 reads LQKENI. The CDR3 loop spans 16 amino acids. The CDR3, as DNA: TGTGCCAGCTCACCATCAAGGGACCACTCTGGAAACACCATATATTTT. Protein: CASSPSRDHSGNTIYF.

This clonotype occurred many times. V gene TRBV20-1 combines with J gene TRBJ1-1; a weak D match, TRBD1 (5 bases). Germline V gives CDR1 DFQATT, CDR2 SNEGSKA (reference sequence). Trimming stripped 1 base from V and 0 bases from J, with 21 bases between. CDR3 length: 18 amino acids. Here the CDR3 DNA reads TGCAGTGCTAGAGTCCAAGGCCAGGGAGTGGCCCTGAACACTGAAGCTTTCTTT. Translation gives CSARVQGQGVALNTEAFF.